What follows are 13 T cell receptor beta chains derived from one specimen sequenced in a study of T cells in localized non-small cell lung cancer. Clones were read by immunoSEQ multiplex PCR, and TCRdb kept only the in-frame ones, dropping some. The sample carries 10,000 to 15,000 clones, 86% recorded once. Sequenced material: peripheral blood, taken before any cancer treatment. These TCRs come from a male donor older than 55 with stage III lung adenocarcinoma.

The J gene is TRBJ2-2, the V gene TRBV27; TRBD1 aligns across 11 bases. Germline V CDR1 and CDR2: MNHEY, SMNVEV (reference sequence). Trimming took 3 bases from V and 6 from J; bases not matched to a gene: 12. The CDR3 is 18 amino acids. DNA of the CDR3: TGTGCCAGCAGTTTCCTAGGACAGGGGGCGCCCCGACCCGGGGAGCTGTTTTTT. Its translation is CASSFLGQGAPRPGELFF.

Of note for this clone: The junction does not match germline at one end; this may be a read error. The chain employs TRBV5-4 and TRBJ1-2, with D possibly TRBD1 on 6 matching bases. In germline, CDR1 is SGHNT, CDR2 YYREEE (reference sequence). This CDR3 has 14 residues. The CDR3 protein is CASSLDRVNDGYTF. CDR3 in DNA: TGTGCCAGCAGCTTGGACAGGGTTAACGATGGCTACACCTTC.

The chain carries TRBV19 and TRBJ1-5, with a weak D call TRBD1 (6 bases). The germline V gene encodes CDR1 LNHDA and CDR2 SQIVND (reference sequence). This CDR3 is built from 19 residues. The germline V and J ends were trimmed by 5 bases and 2 bases, with 25 bases remaining between them. The CDR3 DNA is TGTGCCAGTAGTGGGGGGCATAAGGGGGGCGGGTGGGGCAATCAGCCCCAGCATTTT. This translates into CASSGGHKGGGWGNQPQHF.

V and J are TRBV5-1 and TRBJ1-1; maybe TRBD1 (5 bases). Trimming removed 1 base from V and 6 bases from J, with 16 bases in between. The CDR3 is 15 residues long. Germline lookup yields CDR1 SGHRS and CDR2 YFSETQ. CDR3 protein: CASSLIPGRTPEAFF. The DNA for the CDR3 is TGCGCCAGCAGCTTGATTCCAGGGAGAACACCTGAAGCTTTCTTT.

The CDR3 DNA reads TGTGCCAGCAGTGTGGGACCTATGTCCTACGAGCAGTACTTC. This sequence encodes CASSVGPMSYEQYF. The chain employs TRBV6-1 and TRBJ2-7; the D gene could be TRBD1 or TRBD2 (5 bases each). The CDR3 is 14 residues long. The V end lost 4 bases, the J end lost 1 base, and 11 bases lay between the germline ends. Germline V gives CDR1 MNHNS, CDR2 SASEGT.

The chain links TRBV14 to TRBJ2-1; perhaps TRBD2 as D (6 bases). The CDR3 sequence is 13 residues long. Germline values: CDR1 SGHDN, CDR2 FVKESK. V was clipped by 3 bases and J by 4 bases, with 7 bases between them. The DNA for the CDR3 is TGTGCCAGCAGCCAGGGACTTTACAATGAGCAGTTCTTC. Its translation: CASSQGLYNEQFF.

V gene TRBV6-1 combines with J gene TRBJ2-1; TRBD2 matches at 10 bases. Germline-derived CDR1 and CDR2 are MNHNS and SASEGT. The CDR3 length is 18 residues. The J segment lost 3 bases and the V segment lost 6 bases, leaving 14 bases of the junction unmatched. The CDR3 sequence: CASRESGLARTDYNEQFF. DNA of the CDR3: TGTGCCAGCAGGGAATCGGGACTAGCGAGAACAGACTACAATGAGCAGTTCTTC.

The rearrangement links TRBV30 to TRBJ1-2; TRBD1 matches 12 bases. This CDR3 comprises 15 residues. V gave up 1 base and J gave up 6 bases; unmatched junction bases: 6. CDR1 and CDR2 (germline): GTSNPN, SVGIG (reference sequence). The CDR3 reads CAWSEGQGAFDGYTF. The CDR3 DNA sequence: TGTGCCTGGAGTGAGGGACAGGGGGCTTTCGATGGCTACACCTTC.

The chain links TRBV1 to TRBJ1-5; the DNA was not used to check the table's D call, TRBD1. TRBV1 is noted as a pseudogene. There are 15 residues in the CDR3. DNA of the CDR3: TGCACCAGCAGCCACCGGACAGAAAGCAATCAGCCCCAGCATTTT. Translated: CTSSHRTESNQPQHF.

The chain has TRBV6-1 and TRBJ2-2; D tentatively fits TRBD1 or TRBD2 (5 bases each). Germline V CDR1 and CDR2: MNHNS, SASEGT. V was shortened by 7 bases and J by 3 bases, with 9 bases between the two germline ends. There are 13 residues in the CDR3. The DNA for the CDR3 is TGTGCCAGCACCAGGGAGTACACCGGGGAGCTGTTTTTT. Translated: CASTREYTGELFF.

The CDR3 DNA follows: TGTGCCATCAGTGACCCACAGGGTACAAATTCACCCCTCCACTTT. It is translated as CAISDPQGTNSPLHF. V usage is TRBV10-3 and J usage is TRBJ1-6, with D perhaps matching TRBD1 (6 bases). This CDR3 has 15 amino acids. V was clipped by 3 bases and J by 7 bases, with 13 bases between them. Germline values: CDR1 ENHRY, CDR2 SYGVKD.

This clone was observed a single time. The chain uses TRBV9 and TRBJ2-7; D might be TRBD1 (5 bases). V gave up 3 bases and J gave up 7 bases, with 20 bases separating them. The CDR3 length is 15 residues. In germline, CDR1 is SGDLS, CDR2 YYNGEE. For the CDR3, the DNA is TGTGCCAGCAGCGCCCCCGGTTGGGCAGGGCGTGAGCAGTACTTC. Translation gives CASSAPGWAGREQYF.

This chain connects TRBV6-1 to TRBJ1-6, with 7 bases identical to TRBD1. Germline loops: CDR1 MNHNS, CDR2 SASEGT. V dropped 2 bases and J dropped 7; count of bases not matched to a gene: 2. The CDR3 spans 14 residues. CDR3 region: CASSETGENSPLHF. The DNA of the CDR3 is TGTGCCAGCAGTGAAACAGGGGAAAATTCACCCCTCCACTTT.